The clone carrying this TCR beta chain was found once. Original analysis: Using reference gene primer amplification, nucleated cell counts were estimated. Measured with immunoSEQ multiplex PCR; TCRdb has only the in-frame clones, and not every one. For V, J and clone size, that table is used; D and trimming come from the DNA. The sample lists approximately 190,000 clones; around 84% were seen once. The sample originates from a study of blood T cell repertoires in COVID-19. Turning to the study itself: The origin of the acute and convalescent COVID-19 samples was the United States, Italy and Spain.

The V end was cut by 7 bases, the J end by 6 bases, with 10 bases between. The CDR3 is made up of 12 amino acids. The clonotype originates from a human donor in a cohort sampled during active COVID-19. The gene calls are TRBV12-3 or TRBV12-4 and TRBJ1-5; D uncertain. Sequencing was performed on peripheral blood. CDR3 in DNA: TGTGCCAGCACGCTCCGGGGTCAGCCCCAGCATTTT. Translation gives CASTLRGQPQHF.